This T cell receptor (beta chain) appears in the sequencing data of a study of blood T cell repertoires in COVID-19. Study information: PBMCs, B-cell-depleted T cells, or T cells were the source of the cDNA or gDNA that made up the material.

This CDR3 is 13 amino acids long. Germline-derived CDR1 and CDR2 are MNHEY and SMNVEV (reference sequence). V was cut by 6 bases and J by 3 bases, with 9 bases left in between. Authors' methods: For nucleated cells, counts were estimated from reference gene primer amplification. Some clones are missing from TCRdb's copy, which holds only in-frame ones; the method was immunoSEQ multiplex PCR. That table gives V, J and clone size, and the DNA gave D and trimming. Here the sample spans some 260,000 clones, about 80% being singletons. Participants, roughly 18 to 90 years old, spanned under 25 US areas. Cohorts were determined from participant-reported clinical history.

The origin of this receptor is a man younger than 45 with acute COVID-19. This sequence joins TRBV27 and TRBJ1-5; D gene uncertain. Sequences were obtained from PBMCs or T cells enriched from blood (not recorded which). CDR3 coding DNA: TGTGCCAGCAGGAACTTAAACAATCAGCCCCAGCATTTT. Translated: CASRNLNNQPQHF.